This T cell receptor beta chain was identified during a study of T-cell reconstitution after alpha-beta-depleted transplantation in children. Regarding this clonotype: What it binds is unknown.

Trimming cost V 2 bases and J 0 bases, with 5 bases left between them. In germline, CDR1 is SGHRS, CDR2 YFSETQ. This CDR3 is 14 amino acids long. Whole-study results and caveats: For some patients, TCRbeta diversity was high at day 60 because of recipient T cells and thymic progenitors that survived. Reportedly, alpha-beta T cells present about two months post-transplant originated from several hundred expanded clones of graft origin. T-cell numbers and diversity, one year after transplant, stemmed largely from T cells that were newly produced.

As it was prepared, the TCRbeta library received unique molecular identifiers. TCRdb fed the PCR reads into MiXCR, producing one record per CDR3 protein. In the table there are about 400,000 distinct CDR3 sequences, 15% to 20% of which are singletons. The receptor comes from a boy under two years old who had a stem cell transplant for Wiskott-Aldrich syndrome, so the T cells may come from the graft donor. The sequenced sample was PBMCs, mostly from graft donor cells, obtained 360 days after TCRalphabeta/CD19-depleted stem cell transplant. This sequence joins TRBV5-1 and TRBJ2-2; D gene uncertain. The CDR3 sequence: CASSFRSNTGELFF. As DNA, the CDR3 is TGCGCCAGCAGCTTTCGATCGAACACCGGGGAGCTGTTTTTT. Combining the CDR3 with reference TRBV5-1 and TRBJ2-2 gives the whole variable domain KAGVTQTPRYLIKTRGQQVTLSCSPISGHRSVSWYQQTPGQGLQFLFEYFSETQRNKGNFPGRFSGRQFSNSRSEMNVSTLELGDSALYLCASSFRSNTGELFFGEGSRLTVL.